Below, one T cell receptor (beta chain) is given with its context. Its antigen is unidentified. Timing groups of about 4 and about 12 weeks for second doses were pooled. The data are from a study of T cell responses to AZD1222 COVID-19 vaccine. Study-level findings and limits: Nearly half of unique spike-specific TCRs reportedly avoided B.1.351 and B.1.1.7 mutated regions. Increases in Spike-specific TCR breadth and depth were seen after two AZD1222 doses. Repertoire sampling was restricted to post-peak T cell response timepoints.

Libraries were prepared by immunoSEQ multiplex PCR; TCRdb keeps only in-frame clonotypes and omits some of them. This sample carries roughly 100,000 clones, roughly 80% of them seen once, and the ten largest clones take over 12%. The sequence was collected from an adult who received the AZD1222 COVID-19 vaccine. The source material was peripheral blood, sampled 28 days after the second AZD1222 dose.

The CDR3 reads CASSGQGQLNTEAFF. CDR3 nucleotide sequence: TGTGCCAGCAGTGGCCAAGGACAGCTGAACACTGAAGCTTTCTTT. The rearrangement joins TRBV6-4 to TRBJ1-1, with D tentatively TRBD1 (6 bases). Germline V gene sequence: CDR1 MRHNA, CDR2 SNTAGT. This CDR3 contains 15 residues. V dropped 4 bases and J dropped 0 bases, with 12 bases sitting between them.